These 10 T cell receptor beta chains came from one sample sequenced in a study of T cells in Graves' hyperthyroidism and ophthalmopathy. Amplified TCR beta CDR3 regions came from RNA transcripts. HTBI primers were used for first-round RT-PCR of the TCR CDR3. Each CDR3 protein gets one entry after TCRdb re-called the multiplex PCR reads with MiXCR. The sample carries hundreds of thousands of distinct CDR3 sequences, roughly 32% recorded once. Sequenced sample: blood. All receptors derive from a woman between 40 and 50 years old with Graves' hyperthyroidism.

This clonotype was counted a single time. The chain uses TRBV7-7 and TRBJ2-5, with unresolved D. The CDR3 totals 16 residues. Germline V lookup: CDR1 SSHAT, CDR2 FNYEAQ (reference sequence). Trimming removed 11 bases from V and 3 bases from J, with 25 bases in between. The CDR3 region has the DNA TGTGCCTGGAGTGTACGCGGCTGGGGATCGAAAGAGACCCAGTACTTC. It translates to CAWSVRGWGSKETQYF.

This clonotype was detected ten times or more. Written as DNA, the CDR3 is TGTGCCAGCAGCTCCGACAGCCTTAACTATGGCTACACCTTC. It yields the protein CASSSDSLNYGYTF. The chain has TRBV7-8 and TRBJ1-2; tentatively, D is TRBD1 (5 bases). The germline V gene encodes CDR1 SGHVS and CDR2 FQNEAQ. Trimming cost V 4 bases and J 1 base, with 10 bases left between them. The CDR3 loop spans 14 amino acids.

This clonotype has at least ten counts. The CDR3 here is CASSLVQQLRSGANVLTF. The CDR3 DNA reads as TGTGCCAGCAGCTTAGTCCAACAGCTCCGCTCTGGGGCCAACGTCCTGACTTTC. The chain carries TRBV7-2 and TRBJ2-6; D is ambiguous. Trimming stripped 1 base from V and 0 bases from J, with 13 bases between. Germline CDR1 is SGHTA and CDR2 is FQGNSA. The CDR3 length is 18 residues.

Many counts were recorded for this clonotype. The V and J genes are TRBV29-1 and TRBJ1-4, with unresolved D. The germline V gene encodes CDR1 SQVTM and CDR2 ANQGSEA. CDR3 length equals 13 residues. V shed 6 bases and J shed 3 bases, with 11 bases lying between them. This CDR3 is CSVKGFPNEKLFF. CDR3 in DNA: TGCAGCGTGAAAGGATTCCCTAATGAAAAACTGTTTTTT.

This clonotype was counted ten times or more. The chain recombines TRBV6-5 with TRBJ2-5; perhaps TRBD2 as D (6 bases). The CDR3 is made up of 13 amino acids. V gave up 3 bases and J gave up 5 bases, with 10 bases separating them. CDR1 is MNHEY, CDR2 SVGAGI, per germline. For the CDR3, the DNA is TGTGCCAGCAGTTATAATCGGGGGGAGACCCAGTACTTC. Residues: CASSYNRGETQYF.

Here the CDR3 DNA reads TGTGCCAGCAGTCTCTATTCGTTGGGTGGGACGGCAGCCTACGAGCAGTACTTC. Residues: CASSLYSLGGTAAYEQYF. The chain couples TRBV27 to TRBJ2-7; D could derive from TRBD1 or TRBD2 (5 bases each). Trimming removed 5 bases from V and 2 bases from J, with 25 bases in between. The germline gives CDR1 MNHEY, CDR2 SMNVEV (reference sequence). The CDR3 is 18 amino acids.

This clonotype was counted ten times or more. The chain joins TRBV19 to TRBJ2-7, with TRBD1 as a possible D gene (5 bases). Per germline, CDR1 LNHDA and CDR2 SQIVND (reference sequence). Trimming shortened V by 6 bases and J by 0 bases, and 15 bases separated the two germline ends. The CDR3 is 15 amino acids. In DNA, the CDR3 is TGTGCCAGTAGGACCAGGGTCCGGAGCTCCTACGAGCAGTACTTC. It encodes CASRTRVRSSYEQYF.

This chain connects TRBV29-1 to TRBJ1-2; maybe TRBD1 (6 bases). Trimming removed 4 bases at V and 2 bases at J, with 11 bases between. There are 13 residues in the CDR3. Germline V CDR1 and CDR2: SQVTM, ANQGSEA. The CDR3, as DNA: TGCAGCGTTGCAGGGGTGATGAACTATGGCTACACCTTC. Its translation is CSVAGVMNYGYTF.

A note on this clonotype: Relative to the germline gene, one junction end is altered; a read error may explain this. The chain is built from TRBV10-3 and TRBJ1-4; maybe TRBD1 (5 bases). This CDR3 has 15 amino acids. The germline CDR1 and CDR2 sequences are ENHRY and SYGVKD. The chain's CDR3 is CASSDSGTDGEKLFF. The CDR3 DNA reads TGTGCCAGCAGTGACTCCGGGACCGACGGAGAAAAACTGTTTTTT.

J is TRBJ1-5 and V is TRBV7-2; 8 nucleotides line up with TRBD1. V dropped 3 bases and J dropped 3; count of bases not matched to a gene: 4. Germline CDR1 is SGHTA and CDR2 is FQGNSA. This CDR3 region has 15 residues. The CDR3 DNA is TGTGCCAGCAGCTTGAGGACAGGGTACAATCAGCCCCAGCATTTT. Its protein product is CASSLRTGYNQPQHF.